These 27 T cell receptor beta chains were sequenced from one sample in a study of PD-1 blockade in classical Hodgkin lymphoma. The protocol was immunoSEQ multiplex PCR, while the TCRdb copy is restricted to in-frame clones and leaves out a portion. The repertoire includes some 93,000 clones, roughly 89% of them detected once, and over 8.5% sits in the top ten. All trial patients relapsed after autologous stem cell transplantation. The sequencing used peripheral blood mononuclear cells (PBMCs), collected before the second cycle of nivolumab. The receptor source for this set is a human donor with classical Hodgkin lymphoma.

The chain employs TRBV7-9 and TRBJ2-2; D is possibly TRBD1 or TRBD2 (5 bases each). This CDR3 contains 15 residues. The germline gives CDR1 SEHNR, CDR2 FQNEAQ (reference sequence). Trimming took 0 bases from V and 0 from J, leaving 5 bases between them. In DNA, the CDR3 is TGTGCCAGCAGCTTAGCGGGGGCGAACACCGGGGAGCTGTTTTTT. This codes for CASSLAGANTGELFF.

The chain recombines TRBV27 with TRBJ2-2, with D perhaps matching TRBD2 (6 bases). Trimming took off 6 bases at V and 6 bases at J, with 8 bases between the two ends. The CDR3 sequence is 12 residues long. In germline, CDR1 is MNHEY, CDR2 SMNVEV (reference sequence). CDR3 DNA sequence: TGTGCCAGCAGCCCGGGAGCCGGGGAGCTGTTTTTT. It codes for CASSPGAGELFF.

The gene calls are TRBV13 and TRBJ2-7; D may match TRBD1 or TRBD2 (5 bases each). V gave up 2 bases and J gave up 0 bases, with 14 bases separating them. The germline CDR1 and CDR2 sequences are PRHDT and FYEKMQ (reference sequence). The CDR3 sequence is 16 residues long. CDR3: CASSLSRDVSSYEQYF. The CDR3, as DNA: TGTGCCAGCAGCTTATCCCGGGACGTTAGCTCCTACGAGCAGTACTTC.

CDR3 in amino acids: CASSQITNQPQHF. The CDR3 DNA is TGCGCCAGCAGCCAGATTACTAATCAGCCCCAGCATTTT. The chain is built from TRBV4-1 and TRBJ1-5, with unresolved D. V lost 3 bases, J lost 4 bases, and 7 bases lay in between. From germline, CDR1 is MGHRA and CDR2 YSYEKL. CDR3 size: 13 residues.

The chain combines TRBV6-1 with TRBJ2-2; D uncertain. The CDR3 has 15 amino acids. CDR1 MNHNS and CDR2 SASEGT come from the germline V gene. The V end was cut by 5 bases, the J end by 8 bases, with 18 bases between. CDR3 region: CASSPARGLRGELFF. The CDR3 nucleotides read TGTGCCAGCAGTCCGGCTAGAGGCCTGAGAGGGGAGCTGTTTTTT.

The chain's CDR3 is CAISGTAKLEQYF. CDR3 bases: TGTGCCATCAGTGGGACAGCCAAGTTGGAGCAGTACTTC. The chain uses TRBV10-3 and TRBJ2-7; D might be TRBD1 (6 bases). This CDR3 region has 13 residues. V was pared by 4 bases and J by 7 bases, with 14 bases between. The germline CDR1 and CDR2 sequences are ENHRY and SYGVKD.

The chain combines TRBV23-1 with TRBJ1-5, with 7 bases identical to TRBD1. TRBV23-1 is filed as an ORF, its function uncertain. After removal of 11 bases from V and 4 bases from J, the junction contained 8 bases not matched to a gene. This CDR3 contains 13 residues. CDR3 nucleotide sequence: TGCGCCGCCGCGACAGGGCTAAATCAGCCCCAGCATTTT. Amino acids: CAAATGLNQPQHF.

The CDR3 bases are TGTGCCAGCAGTGGACAGGGGGCAGGCCAGCCCCAGCATTTT. Its translation is CASSGQGAGQPQHF. The chain links TRBV27 to TRBJ1-5; TRBD1 agrees at 11 bases. In germline, CDR1 is MNHEY, CDR2 SMNVEV (reference sequence). The CDR3 sequence is 14 residues long. V lost 5 bases, J lost 7 bases, and 4 bases stayed unmatched.

V usage is TRBV30 and J usage is TRBJ2-5; TRBD2 might be the D (5 bases). CDR1 is GTSNPN, CDR2 SVGIG, per germline (reference sequence). Trimming removed 0 bases at V and 5 bases at J, with 16 bases between. This CDR3 has 15 amino acids. The CDR3 DNA reads as TGTGCCTGGAGTGTAGACCTTACGAGAGGGGAGACCCAGTACTTC. Encoded protein: CAWSVDLTRGETQYF. The whole variable domain, filled in from reference TRBV30 and TRBJ2-5, reads SQTIHQWPATLVQPVGSPLSLECTVEGTSNPNLYWYRQAAGRGLQLLFYSVGIGQISSEVPQNLSASRPQDRQFILSSKKLLLSDSGFYLCAWSVDLTRGETQYFGPGTRLLVL.

V is TRBV6-6 and J is TRBJ2-2; D is unresolved. Looked up from germline, CDR1 is MNHNY and CDR2 is SVGAGI (reference sequence). Trimming cost V 7 bases and J 6 bases, with 12 bases left between them. The CDR3 runs to 13 residues. This chain's CDR3 is CASTPTASGELFF. As DNA, the CDR3 is TGTGCCAGCACTCCTACAGCATCCGGGGAGCTGTTTTTT.

The J gene is TRBJ2-7, the V gene TRBV5-1; D possibly corresponds to TRBD2 (5 bases). V shed 0 bases and J shed 3 bases, with 13 bases lying between them. The length of the CDR3 is 15 residues. Germline lookup yields CDR1 SGHRS and CDR2 YFSETQ. CDR3 in DNA: TGCGCCAGCAGCTTGGAGTCTAGCCACAACTACGAGCAGTACTTC. Its translation is CASSLESSHNYEQYF.

The chain employs TRBV19 and TRBJ2-4; 9 nucleotides match TRBD2. Losses at the gene ends were 5 bases for V and 1 base for J; bases not matched to a gene: 3. CDR3 length: 15 residues. Looked up from germline, CDR1 is LNHDA and CDR2 is SQIVND (reference sequence). The CDR3 is CASSQRGVAKNIQYF. CDR3 nucleotide sequence: TGTGCCAGTAGTCAGCGGGGGGTGGCCAAAAACATTCAGTACTTC. Using reference TRBV19 and TRBJ2-4 for the parts outside the CDR3, the full variable domain is DGGITQSPKYLFRKEGQNVTLSCEQNLNHDAMYWYRQDPGQGLRLIYYSQIVNDFQKGDIAEGYSVSREKKESFPLTVTSAQKNPTAFYLCASSQRGVAKNIQYFGAGTRLSVL.

A word on this clone: An end of the junction differs from the germline gene, which may be a read error. CDR3 bases: TGTGCCAGCAAGCCTTTGGGTATTTTT. Translating gives CASKPLGIF. The genes are TRBV6-1 and TRBJ2-3; no firm D call. Germline assignment: CDR1 MNHNS and CDR2 SASEGT. The length of the CDR3 is 9 residues.

This clone has a handful of counts. The V gene is TRBV28, the J gene TRBJ2-5; D is possibly TRBD1 (7 bases). Germline V gives CDR1 MDHEN, CDR2 SYDVKM. The CDR3 spans 16 residues. V lost 2 bases and J lost 5, with 18 bases in between. The CDR3 reads CASSLMEGAIFETQYF. The CDR3 region has the DNA TGTGCCAGCAGTTTAATGGAGGGGGCGATTTTTGAGACCCAGTACTTC. Filled out from reference TRBV28 and TRBJ2-5, the complete variable domain reads DVKVTQSSRYLVKRTGEKVFLECVQDMDHENMFWYRQDPGLGLRLIYFSYDVKMKEKGDIPEGYSVSREKKERFSLILESASTNQTSMYLCASSLMEGAIFETQYFGPGTRLLVL.

V is TRBV14 and J is TRBJ1-3; a weak D match, TRBD1 (5 bases). V was shortened by 1 base and J by 6 bases, with 7 bases between the two germline ends. There are 13 residues in the CDR3. Germline V gives CDR1 SGHDN, CDR2 FVKESK. CDR3 loop: CASSQGTPNTIYF. CDR3 DNA: TGTGCCAGCAGCCAAGGGACACCAAACACCATATATTTT.

This clone was counted a few times. The CDR3 DNA is TGTGCCAGCTCACCACTCCCCGGACAGGAGTTACAGCCCCAGCATTTT. It translates to CASSPLPGQELQPQHF. This sequence joins TRBV18 and TRBJ1-5; TRBD1 aligns across 7 bases. The CDR3 runs to 16 residues. CDR1 KGHSH and CDR2 LQKENI come from the germline V gene. After removal of 1 base from V and 7 bases from J, the junction contained 10 bases not matched to a gene.

This clone was observed a single time. The chain employs TRBV15 and TRBJ1-4; D unresolved. Germline loops: CDR1 LNHNV, CDR2 YYDKDF (reference sequence). Trimming pared 4 bases from V and 3 bases from J, leaving 9 bases between. The CDR3 has 14 residues. DNA for the CDR3: TGTGCCACCAGCAAAGGAGTGCCTAATGAAAAACTGTTTTTT. Encoded protein: CATSKGVPNEKLFF.

The V and J genes are TRBV11-2 and TRBJ1-5, with a weak D call TRBD1 (6 bases). The V end was cut by 3 bases, the J end by 4 bases, with 10 bases between. Germline CDR1 and CDR2: SGHAT and FQNNGV. The CDR3 sequence is 14 residues long. The CDR3 DNA reads TGTGCCAGCAGCTTGGGGGGCGTGAATCAGCCCCAGCATTTT. It codes for CASSLGGVNQPQHF.

This clone was recorded once. This chain uses TRBV2 with TRBJ1-3; D gene unclear. Trimming cost V 4 bases and J 1 base, with 2 bases left between them. The germline V gene has CDR1 SNHLY and CDR2 FYNNEI. This CDR3 contains 12 residues. The CDR3 loop reads CASSGSGNTIYF. As DNA, the CDR3 is TGTGCCAGCAGTGGGTCTGGAAACACCATATATTTT.

This chain connects TRBV18 to TRBJ1-3; no definite D call. The germline CDR1 and CDR2 sequences are KGHSH and LQKENI. The CDR3 contains 11 residues. V lost 4 bases and J lost 4, with 2 bases in between. The CDR3, as DNA: TGTGCCAGCTCACAAGGAAACACCATATATTTT. Its translation is CASSQGNTIYF.

The gene calls are TRBV5-1 and TRBJ2-3; possible D gene TRBD1, 5 bases. Between the trimmed V and J ends, which lost 0 bases and 6 bases, there was a span of 11 bases. This CDR3 has 14 residues. CDR1 and CDR2 (germline): SGHRS, YFSETQ. The CDR3 DNA reads as TGCGCCAGCAGCTTGGGGGGCCCCGCGGATACGCAGTATTTT. It encodes CASSLGGPADTQYF.

This chain links TRBV2 with TRBJ2-1; a possible D gene is TRBD2 (6 bases). V lost 0 bases, J lost 6 bases, and 9 bases lay in between. The germline gives CDR1 SNHLY, CDR2 FYNNEI. The CDR3 length is 14 residues. The CDR3 protein is CASSEASGTNEQFF. CDR3 nucleotides: TGTGCCAGCAGTGAAGCTAGCGGAACCAATGAGCAGTTCTTC. Combining the CDR3 with reference TRBV2 and TRBJ2-1 gives the whole variable domain EPEVTQTPSHQVTQMGQEVILRCVPISNHLYFYWYRQILGQKVEFLVSFYNNEISEKSEIFDDQFSVERPDGSNFTLKIRSTKLEDSAMYFCASSEASGTNEQFFGPGTRLTVL.

The V and J genes are TRBV28 and TRBJ1-4; D gene uncertain. With 6 bases removed from V and 8 bases from J, the gap between germline ends came to 13 bases. The V gene's germline CDR1 is MDHEN and CDR2 SYDVKM. The CDR3 loop spans 13 amino acids. CDR3 sequence: CASRRVRMEKLFF. CDR3 DNA: TGTGCCAGCAGGAGGGTCCGAATGGAAAAACTGTTTTTT.

The gene calls are TRBV18 and TRBJ1-2; D uncertain. Germline CDR1 KGHSH, CDR2 LQKENI. V was clipped by 0 bases and J by 6 bases, with 11 bases between them. This CDR3 spans 14 amino acids. The CDR3: CASSPPPAVDGYTF. CDR3 coding DNA: TGTGCCAGCTCACCACCGCCCGCGGTGGATGGCTACACCTTC.

This chain connects TRBV7-9 to TRBJ1-1, with D possibly TRBD1 on 6 matching bases. This CDR3 has 17 residues. Per the germline V gene, CDR1 is SEHNR and CDR2 is FQNEAQ (reference sequence). Trimming stripped 3 bases from V and 1 base from J, with 18 bases between. The CDR3 protein is CASSFGGRGDWNTEAFF. The CDR3 DNA reads as TGTGCCAGCAGCTTCGGGGGCCGGGGTGATTGGAACACTGAAGCTTTCTTT.

The rearrangement links TRBV4-1 to TRBJ2-3, with 9 positions matching TRBD2. The CDR3 loop spans 19 amino acids. Per germline, CDR1 MGHRA and CDR2 YSYEKL. The V segment lost 4 bases and the J segment 6 bases; nucleotides outside the gene matches: 20. The CDR3 DNA is TGCGCCAGCAGCCCCCTGGGTTGGCAGCGGGGGGTTCTCGAGGATACGCAGTATTTT. The encoded protein is CASSPLGWQRGVLEDTQYF.

This chain links TRBV7-9 with TRBJ1-1; 10 bases fit TRBD1. Germline V gene sequence: CDR1 SEHNR, CDR2 FQNEAQ (reference sequence). Trimming at V came to 5 bases and at J to 4 bases, leaving 4 bases not matched to a gene. The CDR3 is 14 amino acids. CDR3 nucleotide sequence: TGTGCCAGCAGCCAGGGGACAGGGGTCACTGAAGCTTTCTTT. It specifies CASSQGTGVTEAFF.